Sequencing of this T cell receptor beta chain was carried out in a study of CD4 T cells in relation to SARS-CoV-2 and coronaviruses (dated by TCRdb to about 2021). Background for the entire study: In the ViraFEST assay, PBMCs were cultured with antigen for roughly ten days, after which TCR beta CDR3s were sequenced to identify antigen-specific clonal expansions. Expansion assays from other donors in the study were sequenced with a different, Illumina-based TCR-beta assay. An HIV-1 Nef peptide pool or a culture without peptide was used as the negative reference condition. At the level of individual TCR clonotypes, the study measured memory CD4+ T cell crossreactivity between SARS-CoV-2 spike protein and common cold coronavirus spike proteins. Patient-derived lymphoblastoid cell lines were used to map the HLA restriction of shared crossreactive spike epitopes. The Adaptive Biotechnologies TCR-sequencing kit was used to sequence samples from a few pre-COVID donors and the naive versus memory experiments, while other data came from Illumina-based sequencing. The study at large found these results: Around 65% of donors had memory CD4+ clonotypes that crossrecognized SARS-CoV-2 and at least one common cold coronavirus spike. Compared with monoreactive clones, crossreactive clones had significantly weaker SARS-CoV-2-driven expansion, a result consistent with antigenic imprinting. Because the crossreactivity analysis focused on spike protein, crossreactivity against other viral proteins was not assessed. Because no donor provided both pre-pandemic and post-infection samples, tracing the source of pre-existing responses was limited. The study was limited by small numbers of patients and tested TCRs.

CD4+ T cells from unexposed donors were collected before the COVID-19 pandemic (2011-2018). Following 10 days of culture, the EasySep CD4+ T cell isolation kit was used to isolate CD4+ T cells. Unexposed donor CD4+ T cells were tested for reactivity to SARS-CoV-2 S and N and four common cold coronavirus spike pools, as cell number allowed. Each well held a few million PBMCs cultured in IMDM containing roughly 5% human AB serum and 10 IU/ml IL-2. Half of the culture medium was replaced with fresh IL-2-containing medium on days 3 and 7. In general, triplicate replicate wells were used for every peptide culture condition. Leukapheresis product for the unexposed donors was bought commercially. PBMCs were isolated from leukapheresis product or whole blood by Ficoll-Paque PLUS gradient centrifugation. PBMCs were either used fresh in the expansion assay or cryopreserved at -140 degrees C. The QIAamp Micro DNA Kit was used to extract genomic DNA from the CD4+ T cells.

For this clone: It has no known antigen specificity. Qualities for individual bases were not recorded, and no much larger clone is one base off.

Trimming at the junction amounts to 2 bases on V and 4 bases on J, and the germline ends lie 7 bases apart. The CDR3 holds 13 amino acids from the cysteine to the phenylalanine. Just CDR3 DNA is preserved here, 39 bases in frame from base 1. The germline V gene (reference sequence) gives CDR1 as LNHDA and CDR2 as SQIVND. Library preparation was by the immunoSEQ multiplex PCR assay. The paper's processing steps were these. During preprocessing, nonproductive sequences were removed, as were CDR3s that did not start with C, did not end with F or W, or were shorter than 7 amino acids. Antigen-specific clonotypes were called with the MANAFEST web app, based on expansion relative to reference and other culture wells. A clone was considered positive if significant expansion relative to the reference culture was observed in 2 of 3 replicate wells at an FDR below 0.05. For a clone to be considered positive, significant expansion relative to all other tandem wells and an odds ratio above 5 were also required. Pairwise Levenshtein distance, computed with the stringdist R package after three terminal residues were trimmed from each end, was used as the measure of CDR3 homology. In its TCRdb copy, this immuneACCESS table keeps in-frame sequences only and misses some clones. Where compared with another copy, unresolved V genes explain less than half of these, and the others have no known cause. The D gene and trimming were derived from the DNA, and the V and J assignments and clone size from that table. The sample table records under 20,000 clones; about 72% of these occur just once. Over 25% of the sample goes to the ten largest clones.

Sequencing input: CD4+ T cells from PBMCs, cultured in vitro. The rearrangement joined TRBV19 to TRBJ2-3; the D gene is possibly TRBD1, with 5 bases matching. This TCR derives from a human donor in good health. DNA sequence: TGTGCCAGTAGTATATCAGGGTCAGATACGCAGTATTTT. Protein translation: CASSISGSDTQYF.